Included here is one T cell receptor beta chain sequence, with context. The data were obtained in a study of memory CD4+ T cells and cytomegalovirus serostatus. TCRdb's table, derived via immunoSEQ multiplex PCR, lists solely in-frame clones and lacks some. The table includes some 54,000 clones, around four fifths detected once. Single viable CD3+CD4+CD8-CD45RO+ cells were sorted as the memory CD4+ T cells. The TCR originated in an adult in good health and CMV-seropositive. What was sequenced was memory CD4+ T cells from blood.

The CDR3 reads CASSLDGRFRETQYF. CDR3 coding DNA: TGCGCCAGCAGCTTGGACGGGCGATTTAGAGAGACCCAGTACTTC. The V call is TRBV5-1, the J call TRBJ2-5, with D hard to call. The germline CDR1 and CDR2 sequences are SGHRS and YFSETQ. The CDR3 contains 15 residues. V was cut by 0 bases and J by 4 bases, with 13 bases left in between.